The 27 T cell receptor beta chains below were found in one sample sequenced in a study of shared clonotypes between healthy human individuals. TCRdb's copy holds only in-frame clones and misses some; the assay was immunoSEQ multiplex PCR. The sample carries around 2.1 million clones, roughly 91% recorded once. Positive CCR7 selection of CD45RO-negative cells yielded the naive CD8 cells, and terminally differentiated effector memory CD45RA+ cells were excluded. Sequenced: naive CD8+ T cells from PBMCs. Receptors were obtained from a man between 18 and 35 years old in good health. Some clones in this sample may be carry-over from other donors' samples.

Only one count was recorded for this clone. This chain uses TRBV4-1 with TRBJ2-4, with no clear D. Germline loops: CDR1 MGHRA, CDR2 YSYEKL. This CDR3 is 17 amino acids long. Trimming removed 1 base from V and 4 bases from J, with 17 bases in between. The CDR3: CASSQVTMTTTKNIQYF. As DNA, the CDR3 is TGCGCCAGCAGCCAAGTTACGATGACGACAACTAAAAACATTCAGTACTTC.

In this sample, this clone turned up once. The rearrangement joins TRBV4-3 to TRBJ2-5; 7 nucleotides match TRBD1. CDR3 length: 15 residues. Germline V CDR1 and CDR2: LGHNA, YSLEER. The V gene end was trimmed by 0 bases and the J gene end by 5 bases; junction bases not matched to a gene: 6. CDR3 coding DNA: TGCGCCAGCAGCCAAGACAGGGGGTATTCGGAGACCCAGTACTTC. It yields the protein CASSQDRGYSETQYF.

A note on this clone: In the same sample, other DNA sequences code for this CDR3. The chain carries TRBV11-2 and TRBJ2-2, with D maybe TRBD2 (6 bases). The V gene's germline CDR1 is SGHAT and CDR2 FQNNGV. V was trimmed by 1 base and J by 3 bases, leaving 6 bases between them. The CDR3 is 14 amino acids. The CDR3 region is CASSLGLDTGELFF. Written as DNA, the CDR3 is TGTGCCAGCAGCTTAGGACTAGACACCGGGGAGCTGTTTTTT.

In this sample, this clone turned up once. The gene calls are TRBV4-1 and TRBJ1-1; a possible D gene is TRBD1 (6 bases). V was trimmed by 5 bases and J by 1 base, leaving 8 bases between them. CDR3 length: 13 amino acids. Germline CDR1 is MGHRA and CDR2 is YSYEKL. DNA of the CDR3: TGCGCCAGCAGCTCCAGGGGGAACACTGAAGCTTTCTTT. It yields the protein CASSSRGNTEAFF.

J is TRBJ2-2 and V is TRBV19; D might be TRBD1 (6 bases). This CDR3 has 17 residues. V was shortened by 6 bases and J by 4 bases, with 21 bases between the two germline ends. The germline CDR1 and CDR2 sequences are LNHDA and SQIVND (reference sequence). The CDR3 DNA follows: TGTGCCAGTAGCACATTCTACAGGGTTGCGGCCACCGGGGAGCTGTTTTTT. Encoded protein: CASSTFYRVAATGELFF.

The chain employs TRBV4-3 and TRBJ2-5; D ambiguous. V was cut by 0 bases and J by 1 base, with 6 bases left in between. Germline V gene lookup returns CDR1 LGHNA and CDR2 YSLEER. This CDR3 is built from 14 residues. CDR3 region: CASSQDGSQETQYF. CDR3 in DNA: TGCGCCAGCAGCCAAGACGGCAGCCAAGAGACCCAGTACTTC.

The chain combines TRBV29-1 with TRBJ1-2, with 10 bases lining up with TRBD1. V gave up 5 bases and J gave up 0 bases; unmatched junction bases: 3. Germline V gene data show CDR1 as SQVTM and CDR2 as ANQGSEA. The CDR3 has 14 amino acids. The CDR3 coding sequence is TGCAGCGTTCCGGGACAGGGGACTAACTATGGCTACACCTTC. It is translated as CSVPGQGTNYGYTF.

V and J are TRBV28 and TRBJ2-7, with TRBD1 matching 8 bases. With V trimmed by 9 bases and J by 5 bases, 9 bases remained unmatched. Looked up from germline, CDR1 is MDHEN and CDR2 is SYDVKM. CDR3 length: 13 amino acids. DNA for the CDR3: TGTGCCAGTCAGACAGGGGCGTGGGACGAGCAGTACTTC. Translating it yields CASQTGAWDEQYF.

J is TRBJ2-3 and V is TRBV19; D is undetermined. The CDR3 is 12 residues long. Trimming shortened V by 4 bases and J by 4 bases, and 6 bases separated the two germline ends. CDR1 is LNHDA, CDR2 SQIVND, per germline (reference sequence). Here the CDR3 DNA reads TGTGCCAGTAGTAGATGGGCAGATACGCAGTATTTT. Translation gives CASSRWADTQYF.

The CDR3: CASDAGNRETQYF. DNA of the CDR3: TGTGCCTCAGACGCGGGGAATCGAGAGACCCAGTACTTC. The V and J genes are TRBV6-5 and TRBJ2-5; D possibly corresponds to TRBD2 (6 bases). Germline lookup yields CDR1 MNHEY and CDR2 SVGAGI. V shed 11 bases and J shed 4 bases, with 17 bases lying between them. This CDR3 is 13 amino acids long.

The J gene is TRBJ2-7, the V gene TRBV29-1; 8 nucleotides agree with TRBD2. J lost 5 bases, V lost 6 bases, and 6 bases had no gene match. Germline V gene sequence: CDR1 SQVTM, CDR2 ANQGSEA. The CDR3 length is 12 residues. As DNA, the CDR3 is TGCAGCGTGGAGCGGGAGACGAACGAGCAGTACTTC. Translated, it gives CSVERETNEQYF.

Of note for this clone: The identical CDR3 is also encoded by other nucleotide sequences in the sample. The rearrangement links TRBV28 to TRBJ1-5; 7 nucleotides agree with TRBD1. This CDR3 contains 14 residues. After removal of 3 bases from V and 6 bases from J, the junction contained 5 bases not matched to a gene. Germline CDR1 is MDHEN and CDR2 is SYDVKM. The CDR3 loop is CASSLRQGSQPQHF. As DNA, the CDR3 is TGTGCCAGCAGTTTGAGACAGGGTAGTCAGCCCCAGCATTTT.

The V call is TRBV6-1, the J call TRBJ1-3, with D uncertain. V was trimmed by 8 bases and J by 6 bases, leaving 5 bases between them. The CDR3 is made up of 10 amino acids. The germline CDR1 and CDR2 sequences are MNHNS and SASEGT. The CDR3 region has the DNA TGTGCCAGCTCCCTAAACACCATATATTTT. Amino acids: CASSLNTIYF.

The chain couples TRBV28 to TRBJ1-1, with a possible D match to TRBD1 (5 bases). Looked up from germline, CDR1 is MDHEN and CDR2 is SYDVKM. CDR3 length: 15 residues. Trimming stripped 3 bases from V and 5 bases from J, with 16 bases between. The CDR3 DNA sequence: TGTGCCAGCAGTTTTCAGGGTTCTTCGAGAACTGAAGCTTTCTTT. It codes for CASSFQGSSRTEAFF.

This sequence joins TRBV15 and TRBJ2-7; D is possibly TRBD1 or TRBD2 (5 bases each). The CDR3 sequence is 19 residues long. V shed 0 bases and J shed 6 bases, with 27 bases lying between them. CDR1 is LNHNV and CDR2 is YYDKDF in the germline V gene (reference sequence). The CDR3 sequence: CATSRETGRWFNSDPEQYF. In DNA, the CDR3 is TGTGCCACCAGCAGAGAGACGGGGCGATGGTTCAATAGCGACCCCGAGCAGTACTTC.

This rearrangement joins TRBV2 to TRBJ2-3; D could derive from TRBD1 or TRBD2 (5 bases each). This CDR3 is built from 15 residues. V was shortened by 6 bases and J by 0 bases, with 13 bases between the two germline ends. The germline V gene encodes CDR1 SNHLY and CDR2 FYNNEI. CDR3 sequence reads: CASSRHGASTDTQYF. DNA of the CDR3: TGTGCCAGCAGCAGACACGGGGCTAGCACAGATACGCAGTATTTT.

Turning to this clone: Other DNA sequences in this sample translate to the same CDR3. The genes are TRBV11-2 and TRBJ2-3; 9 bases fit TRBD1. Germline CDR1 and CDR2: SGHAT and FQNNGV. V lost 1 base, J lost 1 base, and 0 bases stayed unmatched. There are 15 residues in the CDR3. The chain's CDR3 is CASSLGTGGTDTQYF. The CDR3 DNA reads as TGTGCCAGCAGCTTAGGGACAGGGGGCACAGATACGCAGTATTTT. The whole variable domain, filled in from reference TRBV11-2 and TRBJ2-3, reads EAGVAQSPRYKIIEKRQSVAFWCNPISGHATLYWYQQILGQGPKLLIQFQNNGVVDDSQLPKDRFSAERLKGVDSTLKIQPAKLEDSAVYLCASSLGTGGTDTQYFGPGTRLTVL.

Here the CDR3 DNA reads TGTGCCAGCAGTGAACCGGTATCCGGAAGCTCCTACGAGCAGTACTTC. Protein product: CASSEPVSGSSYEQYF. This chain connects TRBV2 to TRBJ2-7; unclear D gene. Trimming stripped 2 bases from V and 0 bases from J, with 14 bases between. Germline assignment: CDR1 SNHLY and CDR2 FYNNEI. The length of the CDR3 is 16 residues.

The gene calls are TRBV7-2 and TRBJ2-5, with a possible D match to TRBD2 (5 bases). Between the trimmed V and J ends, which lost 1 base and 1 base, there was a span of 13 bases. Germline V gene sequence: CDR1 SGHTA, CDR2 FQGNSA. CDR3 length: 16 amino acids. This CDR3 is CASSLVSVRSQETQYF. CDR3 DNA: TGTGCCAGCAGCTTAGTTAGCGTCAGAAGCCAAGAGACCCAGTACTTC. Full variable domain (rest looked up from reference TRBV7-2 and TRBJ2-5): GAGVSQSPSNKVTEKGKDVELRCDPISGHTALYWYRQSLGQGLEFLIYFQGNSAPDKSGLPSDRFSAERTGGSVSTLTIQRTQQEDSAVYLCASSLVSVRSQETQYFGPGTRLLVL.

This clone was seen once. The chain recombines TRBV7-9 with TRBJ1-1; D ambiguous. The V and J ends lost 8 bases and 5 bases respectively, with 18 bases between them. Germline CDR1 reads SEHNR; CDR2 reads FQNEAQ (reference sequence). CDR3 length: 14 amino acids. CDR3 nucleotide sequence: TGTGCCAGCGCCTTACCGACTGGAGGGACTGAAGCTTTCTTT. This translates into CASALPTGGTEAFF.

CDR3 bases: TGTGCCAGCAGCTTAACGGCCCGGGAGGCCCATTTACTGGGTCCATACAATGAGCAGTTCTTC. Encoded protein: CASSLTAREAHLLGPYNEQFF. V gene TRBV7-3 combines with J gene TRBJ2-1; 7 bases are a match to TRBD2. The CDR3 contains 21 residues. The germline gives CDR1 SGHTA, CDR2 FQGTGA. J gave up 4 bases and V 0 bases, and 21 bases lay outside the gene matches.

The J gene is TRBJ2-4, the V gene TRBV5-1; TRBD2 aligns across 7 bases. CDR1 is SGHRS and CDR2 is YFSETQ in the germline V gene. V dropped 2 bases and J dropped 5; count of bases not matched to a gene: 7. The CDR3 runs to 15 residues. The CDR3 nucleotides read TGCGCCAGCAGCTTTGAGGGAGGGCTTGAAAACATTCAGTACTTC. It translates to CASSFEGGLENIQYF.

The chain couples TRBV6-1 to TRBJ2-7; TRBD1 matches 7 bases. The CDR3 runs to 18 residues. Germline CDR1 reads MNHNS; CDR2 reads SASEGT. The ends lost 3 bases at V and 0 bases at J; junction bases unmatched: 14. The CDR3 region is CASSEIRGGGDSSYEQYF. The CDR3 DNA sequence: TGTGCCAGCAGTGAGATCCGAGGGGGCGGAGACTCCTCCTACGAGCAGTACTTC.

The chain combines TRBV6-1 with TRBJ1-2, with TRBD1 matching 9 bases. The trim removed 4 bases at V and 4 bases at J, leaving 7 bases unmatched. CDR1 and CDR2 from the germline V gene are MNHNS and SASEGT. The CDR3 sequence is 15 residues long. This CDR3 is CASSAGTGSIYGYTF. CDR3 bases: TGTGCCAGCAGTGCGGGGACAGGGAGCATCTATGGCTACACCTTC.

This chain uses TRBV27 with TRBJ2-5; D perhaps matches TRBD1 (6 bases). Germline CDR1 and CDR2: MNHEY and SMNVEV (reference sequence). This CDR3 is 14 amino acids long. Trimming pared 4 bases from V and 2 bases from J, leaving 11 bases between. CDR3 DNA: TGTGCCAGCAGTTCCCAGGGGTTTCAAGAGACCCAGTACTTC. It encodes CASSSQGFQETQYF.

This clone has only one observation. The V and J genes are TRBV7-3 and TRBJ2-3, with 8 bases identical to TRBD2. The CDR3 is 17 residues long. Trimming took 0 bases from V and 0 from J; bases not matched to a gene: 5. Germline V CDR1 and CDR2: SGHTA, FQGTGA. The DNA for the CDR3 is TGTGCCAGCAGCTTAACGGTATTAGCGGGGAGCACAGATACGCAGTATTTT. This translates into CASSLTVLAGSTDTQYF.

V usage is TRBV6-1 and J usage is TRBJ1-1, with D hard to call. From germline, CDR1 is MNHNS and CDR2 SASEGT. V was shortened by 8 bases and J by 6 bases, with 1 base between the two germline ends. The CDR3 sequence is 8 residues long. Written as DNA, the CDR3 is TGTGCCAGCGCTGAAGCTTTCTTT. Its protein product is CASAEAFF.